What follows are 3 T cell receptor beta chains derived from one specimen sequenced in a study of vaccination and CD4 T cells after COVID-19. Antigens for these TCRs are unknown. The treatment was: approximately 10-day PBMC culture with coronavirus spike peptide pools or control peptides (ViraFEST assay). CD4+ T lymphocytes from the unexposed donor were collected before the COVID-19 pandemic (2011-2018). Cultured CD4+ T-cell DNA underwent Oncomine TCR Beta short-read sequencing. Once CD4+ T cells had been cultured, genomic DNA was extracted from them. From the PCR reads, TCRdb called clonotypes with MiXCR, one entry per CDR3 protein. The sample consists of fewer than 10,000 distinct CDR3 sequences, 33% of them appearing once. The sequenced sample was CD4+ T cells from blood, cultured in vitro. The receptor set was obtained from a human donor in good health.

This clonotype turned up a few times. The chain carries TRBV20-1 and TRBJ1-5; 8 nucleotides line up with TRBD1. Germline V gives CDR1 DFQATT, CDR2 SNEGSKA (reference sequence). V trimming: 2 bases; J trimming: 4 bases; junction bases outside the gene matches: 16. The CDR3 spans 18 residues. The DNA of the CDR3 is TGCAGTGCTAGACTAATATTCCGGGACAGGTTAAGTAATCAGCCCCAGCATTTT. This gives the protein CSARLIFRDRLSNQPQHF.

This clonotype showed up just a few times. The V and J genes are TRBV24-1 and TRBJ1-2; 7 positions match TRBD1. This CDR3 is built from 15 residues. The germline CDR1 and CDR2 sequences are KGHDR and SFDVKD. V was pared by 1 base and J by 5 bases, with 6 bases of the junction left unmatched. In DNA, the CDR3 is TGTGCCACCAGTGATTTTCGAGGGGGCGAGTATGGCTACACCTTC. It specifies CATSDFRGGEYGYTF.

This clonotype was counted between two and nine times. V gene TRBV20-1 combines with J gene TRBJ1-5, with D maybe TRBD1 (6 bases). Trimming left V 0 bases short and J 5 bases short, with 14 bases between. The CDR3 length is 15 residues. Germline V gene sequence: CDR1 DFQATT, CDR2 SNEGSKA (reference sequence). CDR3 sequence reads: CSARDLSRGDQPQHF. CDR3 nucleotide sequence: TGCAGTGCTAGAGATCTGAGCAGGGGTGATCAGCCCCAGCATTTT.